Reported below is one T cell receptor (beta chain). Its specificity is not known. The identical CDR3 is also encoded by other nucleotide sequences in the sample. This sample was taken from a study of cytomegalovirus exposure and HLA in healthy donors. PCR primers comprised 60 Vbeta and 13 Jbeta primers. The assay was immunoSEQ multiplex PCR, and TCRdb's table has in-frame clones only and misses some. Here the sample spans fewer than 200,000 clones, 68% being singletons. Trimming at V came to 4 bases and at J to 3 bases, leaving 4 bases not matched to a gene. The CDR3 spans 14 residues. Germline-derived CDR1 and CDR2 are SGHNT and YYREEE (reference sequence). Study conclusions and caveats: Using a false discovery rate of 0.05, a later analysis showed that 15,000 to 20,000 TCR beta sequences were associated with HLA alleles.

V gene TRBV5-4 combines with J gene TRBJ2-7, with 10 bases that match TRBD1. The sequence was obtained from a woman in her 40s in good health and CMV-seropositive. Source material: PBMCs. The DNA of the CDR3 is TGTGCCAGCAGCGCGGGACAGGGGCTCTACGAGCAGTACTTC. Its translation is CASSAGQGLYEQYF.